A single sample gave rise to the 8 T cell receptor beta chains below, sequenced in a study of blood T cell repertoires in COVID-19. Produced via immunoSEQ multiplex PCR; TCRdb's table is partial and in-frame only. The sample contains 200,000 or so clones, more than 80% of which appear only once. The sample comprised peripheral blood. The source of these receptors is a man aged 30 to 45 with COVID-19, enrolled during active disease.

This rearrangement joins TRBV5-1 to TRBJ2-5; 10 nucleotides line up with TRBD2. Germline values: CDR1 SGHRS, CDR2 YFSETQ. V trimming: 1 base; J trimming: 5 bases; junction bases outside the gene matches: 5. The length of the CDR3 is 15 residues. The CDR3, as DNA: TGCGCCAGCAGCTTGCTAGCGGGGGTGGAGGAGACCCAGTACTTC. Residues: CASSLLAGVEETQYF.

The V gene is TRBV15, the J gene TRBJ2-1, with D perhaps matching TRBD2 (5 bases). The CDR3 spans 16 residues. The germline gives CDR1 LNHNV, CDR2 YYDKDF (reference sequence). V dropped 1 base and J dropped 4 bases, with 14 bases sitting between them. In nucleotides, the CDR3 is TGTGCCACCAGCAGAGGAGGGCCGCACTCTTACAATGAGCAGTTCTTC. It encodes CATSRGGPHSYNEQFF.

The rearrangement joins TRBV4-1 to TRBJ1-1; 8 positions match TRBD1. V was clipped by 6 bases and J by 7 bases; unmatched bases: 13. Germline V gene lookup returns CDR1 MGHRA and CDR2 YSYEKL. The CDR3 sequence is 15 residues long. DNA of the CDR3: TGCGCCAGCAGGCACGAGAGGACAGGGAGCAGTGAAGCTTTCTTT. Residues: CASRHERTGSSEAFF.

V is TRBV29-1 and J is TRBJ2-5; 11 bases are a match to TRBD1. This CDR3 has 14 amino acids. With V trimmed by 5 bases and J by 2 bases, 4 bases remained unmatched. The germline gives CDR1 SQVTM, CDR2 ANQGSEA. This CDR3 is CSVRDRGAQETQYF. The CDR3 DNA sequence: TGCAGCGTTCGGGACAGGGGGGCTCAAGAGACCCAGTACTTC.

The chain recombines TRBV4-3 with TRBJ2-3; possible D gene TRBD2, 5 bases. Trimming pared 2 bases from V and 2 bases from J, leaving 8 bases between. Germline V gene data show CDR1 as LGHNA and CDR2 as YSLEER. This CDR3 contains 14 residues. For the CDR3, the DNA is TGCGCCAGCAGCCAACCGGGAACCACAGATACGCAGTATTTT. Translating gives CASSQPGTTDTQYF.

The chain combines TRBV6-5 with TRBJ1-2, with D perhaps TRBD1 (6 bases). This CDR3 comprises 14 residues. The germline gives CDR1 MNHEY, CDR2 SVGAGI. Trimming removed 5 bases at V and 1 base at J, with 11 bases between. CDR3 residues: CASSLDRFNYGYTF. The CDR3 bases are TGTGCCAGCAGTCTAGACAGGTTTAACTATGGCTACACCTTC.

This chain connects TRBV7-2 to TRBJ2-1; D might be TRBD1 (5 bases). Per the germline V gene, CDR1 is SGHTA and CDR2 is FQGNSA. The CDR3 consists of 15 residues. The germline V and J ends were trimmed by 6 bases and 7 bases, with 19 bases remaining between them. DNA for the CDR3: TGTGCCAGCAGTCTGGGGCAGGGTTTACGGAATGAGCAGTTCTTC. Translating it yields CASSLGQGLRNEQFF.

The chain employs TRBV6-5 and TRBJ1-5; unclear D gene. CDR1 and CDR2 from the germline V gene are MNHEY and SVGAGI. This CDR3 has 15 residues. V was pared by 7 bases and J by 0 bases, with 13 bases between. The CDR3 sequence is CASTPTEYSNQPQHF. CDR3 DNA: TGTGCCAGCACCCCCACAGAATATAGCAATCAGCCCCAGCATTTT.